This TCR beta chain emerged from a study of T-cell reconstitution after alpha-beta-depleted transplantation in children. Molecular barcoding with unique molecular identifiers was used for the TCRbeta library. MiXCR, run by TCRdb on the PCR reads, gives a single entry per CDR3 protein. The sample lists around 580,000 distinct CDR3 sequences; approximately 22% were seen once. The study's findings and limits: When one year had passed after transplant, most T-cell counts and diversity came from newly produced T cells.

From germline, CDR1 is LNHNV and CDR2 YYDKDF (reference sequence). The CDR3 runs to 18 residues. The V end lost 0 bases, the J end lost 8 bases, and 23 bases lay between the germline ends. With respect to this clonotype: The antigen is not known.

The material sequenced was PBMCs, mostly from graft donor cells, taken 360 days after TCRalphabeta/CD19-depleted stem cell transplant. This TCR derives from a boy under two years old who had a stem cell transplant for acute myeloid leukemia, so the T cells may come from the graft donor. The chain employs TRBV15 and TRBJ2-1, with D perhaps matching TRBD1 (7 bases). CDR3 residues: CATSRDRGAILGLDEQFF. The CDR3 DNA reads as TGTGCCACCAGCAGAGACAGGGGGGCGATATTAGGGTTGGATGAGCAGTTCTTC.